The T cell receptor (beta chain) under discussion was sequenced for a study of blood T cell repertoires in COVID-19. Overall study context: Donors in the United States, Italy and Spain gave samples during acute or convalescent COVID-19.

This clone was seen just once. Original data processing: Amplified reference gene primers provided the basis for estimating nucleated cell counts. Some clones are missing from TCRdb's copy, which holds only in-frame ones; the method was immunoSEQ multiplex PCR. The V and J calls and the clone size are those of that table, but D and trimming were determined from the DNA. The sample holds roughly 130,000 clones, about four fifths seen once. The sequenced sample was peripheral blood. This sequence was found in a woman aged 45-65 years with acute or convalescent COVID-19.

The CDR3 loop is CASSYLRGGHYNEQFF. The CDR3 region has the DNA TGTGCCAGCAGTTACCTGCGGGGGGGACATTACAATGAGCAGTTCTTC. The chain links TRBV6-2 or TRBV6-3 to TRBJ2-1, with 9 bases that match TRBD2. Trimming took 2 bases from V and 4 from J; bases not matched to a gene: 6. Germline V gene sequence: CDR1 MNHEY, CDR2 SVGEGT. The CDR3 sequence is 16 residues long.